Sequencing of this T cell receptor beta chain was carried out in a study of beta chain features in type 1 diabetes. The study, taken as a whole, reports: Possible PCR preference for shorter templates applied equally to patients and controls.

This clone has only a few counts. Its specificity is unknown. The isolated RNA, all of it, was reverse transcribed, so expressed TCRB transcripts were what got sequenced. Here immunoSEQ multiplex PCR was the method, and the copy in TCRdb shows in-frame clones only, minus some. This table has hundreds of thousands of clones, 15% appearing once. There was one heparinised blood draw per donor, averaging about 116 mL. Sorted CD4+ subsets: naive, central memory, regulatory, stem cell-like memory (CD45RO/CCR7/CD25/CD127/CD95/CD27 panel). Trimming took 2 bases from V and 0 from J; bases not matched to a gene: 1. Germline assignment: CDR1 MNHNY and CDR2 SVGAGI (reference sequence). The CDR3 contains 15 residues.

This receptor was identified in a man younger than 35 in good health. The chain recombines TRBV6-6 with TRBJ1-5; TRBD1 matches 7 bases. Sequencing was done on a sample of naive CD4+ T cells from blood. The CDR3, as DNA: TGTGCCAGCAGTTACCGGACAGGTAGCAATCAGCCCCAGCATTTT. Amino acid sequence: CASSYRTGSNQPQHF.